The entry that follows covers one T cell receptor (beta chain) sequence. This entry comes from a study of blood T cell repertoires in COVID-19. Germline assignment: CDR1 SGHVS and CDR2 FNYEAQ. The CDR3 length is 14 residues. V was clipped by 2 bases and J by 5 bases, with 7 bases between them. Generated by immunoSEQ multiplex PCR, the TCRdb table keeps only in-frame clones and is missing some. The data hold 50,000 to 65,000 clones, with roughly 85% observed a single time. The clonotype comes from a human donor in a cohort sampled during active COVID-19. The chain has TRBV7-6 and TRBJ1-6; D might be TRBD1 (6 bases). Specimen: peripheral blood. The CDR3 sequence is CASSLRTDNSPLHF. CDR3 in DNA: TGTGCCAGCAGCTTAAGGACAGATAATTCACCCCTCCACTTT.